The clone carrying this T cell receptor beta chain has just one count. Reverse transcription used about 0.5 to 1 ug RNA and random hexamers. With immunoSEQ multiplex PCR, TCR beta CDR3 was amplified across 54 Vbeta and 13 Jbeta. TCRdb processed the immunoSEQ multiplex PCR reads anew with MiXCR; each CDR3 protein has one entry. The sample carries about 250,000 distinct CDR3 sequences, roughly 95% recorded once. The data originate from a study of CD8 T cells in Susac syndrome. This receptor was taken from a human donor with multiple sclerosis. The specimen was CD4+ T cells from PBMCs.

CDR3 region: CASSHGTRGEKLFF. The CDR3 DNA reads TGTGCCAGCAGTCACGGGACGCGTGGTGAAAAACTGTTTTTT. The V call is TRBV27, the J call TRBJ1-4, with D tentatively TRBD1 (5 bases). Trimming took 5 bases from V and 7 from J, leaving 14 bases between them. Germline CDR1 and CDR2: MNHEY and SMNVEV (reference sequence). This CDR3 has 14 residues.